Presented here are 22 T cell receptor beta chains from one specimen sequenced in a study of shared T cell receptors in the human thymus. Sequenced by immunoSEQ multiplex PCR; TCRdb stores in-frame clones only, minus some. Of some 720,000 clones listed, over 75% are singletons. Separately, the same data were catalogued under a study of human thymus T cells.

The sample consisted of thymocytes. These receptors all stem from a boy younger than two with a congenital heart defect.

The chain has TRBV19 and TRBJ2-3; 12 positions agree with TRBD2. The CDR3 is made up of 20 amino acids. Germline V CDR1 and CDR2: LNHDA, SQIVND (reference sequence). V was pared by 2 bases and J by 0 bases, with 12 bases of the junction left unmatched. In nucleotides, the CDR3 is TGTGCCAGTAGTATACAGGGGTCGACCGGGACTAGCGGGAGCACAGATACGCAGTATTTT. It specifies CASSIQGSTGTSGSTDTQYF.

The CDR3: CAISEPTGTTEAFF. The CDR3 DNA reads TGTGCCATCAGTGAGCCGACAGGGACCACTGAAGCTTTCTTT. The chain links TRBV10-3 to TRBJ1-1, with TRBD1 matching 7 bases. The CDR3 loop spans 14 amino acids. V shed 2 bases and J 4 bases; nucleotides not matched to a gene: 4. CDR1 and CDR2 (germline): ENHRY, SYGVKD.

The chain carries TRBV6-5 and TRBJ1-2; D is ambiguous. Germline-derived CDR1 and CDR2 are MNHEY and SVGAGI. The CDR3 loop spans 12 amino acids. Trimming left V 5 bases short and J 6 bases short, with 10 bases between. The CDR3 loop is CASSVAGNGYTF. The CDR3, as DNA: TGTGCCAGCAGTGTGGCTGGTAATGGCTACACCTTC.

The chain employs TRBV19 and TRBJ2-7; TRBD1 aligns across 10 bases. The CDR3 is 13 amino acids. Per germline, CDR1 LNHDA and CDR2 SQIVND (reference sequence). V shed 5 bases, J shed 3 bases, and the junction held 1 base outside the gene matches. The CDR3 DNA is TGTGCCAGTAGTGGGACAGGGGACTACGAGCAGTACTTC. Protein sequence: CASSGTGDYEQYF.

The chain employs TRBV27 and TRBJ2-2, with TRBD1 matching over 8 bases. The CDR3 is 13 amino acids. V was clipped by 7 bases and J by 5 bases; unmatched bases: 3. The germline CDR1 and CDR2 sequences are MNHEY and SMNVEV (reference sequence). Here the CDR3 reads CASTRQGTGELFF. The CDR3 DNA reads as TGTGCCAGCACCCGACAGGGGACCGGGGAGCTGTTTTTT.

The V gene is TRBV7-9, the J gene TRBJ2-1; D not certain. Trimming shortened V by 2 bases and J by 9 bases, and 14 bases separated the two germline ends. CDR1 and CDR2 from the germline V gene are SEHNR and FQNEAQ (reference sequence). This CDR3 is 14 amino acids long. CDR3 protein: CASSLRRSVTEQFF. In DNA form, the CDR3 reads TGTGCCAGCAGCTTACGCCGATCGGTCACTGAGCAGTTCTTC.

J is TRBJ2-3 and V is TRBV5-1, with D possibly TRBD2 on 6 matching bases. CDR3 size: 16 residues. In germline, CDR1 is SGHRS, CDR2 YFSETQ. V was shortened by 0 bases and J by 2 bases, with 13 bases between the two germline ends. CDR3 in DNA: TGCGCCAGCAGCTTGGCGGCTAGCGCCCTCACAGATACGCAGTATTTT. This sequence encodes CASSLAASALTDTQYF.

The J gene is TRBJ1-6, the V gene TRBV6-1, with no clear D. Germline V gives CDR1 MNHNS, CDR2 SASEGT. CDR3 length: 16 residues. V lost 0 bases, J lost 8 bases, and 14 bases lay in between. DNA for the CDR3: TGTGCCAGCAGTGAAGCCGGGGAAGGGAGGGATTCACCCCTCCACTTT. Encoded protein: CASSEAGEGRDSPLHF.

The J gene is TRBJ2-5, the V gene TRBV19; 8 nucleotides line up with TRBD2. Germline trimming cut 5 bases from V and 0 bases from J; bases unmatched to any gene: 11. Germline assignment: CDR1 LNHDA and CDR2 SQIVND (reference sequence). The CDR3 consists of 17 residues. The CDR3 spells CASSPFRAGGDQETQYF. Written as DNA, the CDR3 is TGTGCCAGTAGTCCGTTCCGGGCCGGGGGGGACCAAGAGACCCAGTACTTC.

The chain has TRBV10-2 and TRBJ2-3; D possibly corresponds to TRBD2 (5 bases). In germline, CDR1 is WSHSY, CDR2 SAAADI. The CDR3 spans 15 residues. V was shortened by 1 base and J by 5 bases, with 13 bases between the two germline ends. Here the CDR3 reads CASSELFLSVDTQYF. CDR3 in DNA: TGCGCCAGCAGTGAGTTATTCCTTAGCGTAGATACGCAGTATTTT.

The J gene is TRBJ1-2, the V gene TRBV29-1; D gene ambiguous. The CDR3 runs 11 residues. Trimming stripped 3 bases from V and 4 bases from J, with 6 bases between. Germline V gene sequence: CDR1 SQVTM, CDR2 ANQGSEA. The CDR3 bases are TGCAGCGTTGACAGTTCCTATGGCTACACCTTC. Protein: CSVDSSYGYTF.

This clone was found once. The chain employs TRBV4-1 and TRBJ2-3, with a tentative D call TRBD2 (5 bases). The CDR3 is 16 amino acids. In germline, CDR1 is MGHRA, CDR2 YSYEKL. V was pared by 1 base and J by 2 bases, with 13 bases between. The chain's CDR3 is CASSQGERYPTDTQYF. CDR3 DNA: TGCGCCAGCAGCCAAGGGGAGCGGTACCCCACAGATACGCAGTATTTT.

CDR3 protein: CASSSTPTSGVANTQYF. The DNA of the CDR3 is TGTGCCAGCAGCTCCACTCCGACTAGCGGGGTCGCGAATACGCAGTATTTT. The V gene is TRBV5-4, the J gene TRBJ2-3; 11 bases map to TRBD2. CDR1 is SGHNT and CDR2 is YYREEE in the germline V gene (reference sequence). Germline trimming cut 3 bases from V and 7 bases from J; bases unmatched to any gene: 13. The CDR3 runs to 17 residues. The full variable domain, its missing parts supplied by reference TRBV5-4 and TRBJ2-3, is ETGVTQSPTHLIKTRGQQVTLRCSSQSGHNTVSWYQQALGQGPQFIFQYYREEENGRGNFPPRFSGLQFPNYSSELNVNALELDDSALYLCASSSTPTSGVANTQYFGPGTRLTVL.

The chain carries TRBV6-5 and TRBJ1-3; D ambiguous. The CDR3 sequence is 16 residues long. Germline CDR1 and CDR2: MNHEY and SVGAGI. V lost 3 bases and J 0 bases, leaving 12 bases between the germline ends. The CDR3 nucleotides read TGTGCCAGCAGTTATCCATCCCAGGCCTCTGGAAACACCATATATTTT. Translation: CASSYPSQASGNTIYF.

V and J are TRBV30 and TRBJ2-5; D call uncertain. V was pared by 7 bases and J by 1 base, with 10 bases between. This CDR3 is 12 amino acids long. Germline CDR1 is GTSNPN and CDR2 is SVGIG (reference sequence). The CDR3 DNA follows: TGTGCCTTCTGGGCGTGCCAAGAGACCCAGTACTTC. Encoded protein: CAFWACQETQYF.

This chain uses TRBV5-4 with TRBJ2-4, with 7 bases that match TRBD1. This CDR3 comprises 17 residues. The ends lost 2 bases at V and 0 bases at J; junction bases unmatched: 8. The germline CDR1 and CDR2 sequences are SGHNT and YYREEE (reference sequence). The CDR3, as DNA: TGTGCCAGCAGCTTTGGGGACAGAGTTCTAGCCAAAAACATTCAGTACTTC. Its translation is CASSFGDRVLAKNIQYF. The whole variable domain, remainder taken from reference TRBV5-4 and TRBJ2-4, is ETGVTQSPTHLIKTRGQQVTLRCSSQSGHNTVSWYQQALGQGPQFIFQYYREEENGRGNFPPRFSGLQFPNYSSELNVNALELDDSALYLCASSFGDRVLAKNIQYFGAGTRLSVL.

The CDR3 DNA reads as TGTGCCAGCAGCCAGGACAGGGACCAAAAACTGTTTTTT. This codes for CASSQDRDQKLFF. V usage is TRBV11-2 and J usage is TRBJ1-4, with 8 nucleotides matching TRBD1. The ends lost 5 bases at V and 9 bases at J; junction bases unmatched: 5. The CDR3 is 13 residues long. Looked up from germline, CDR1 is SGHAT and CDR2 is FQNNGV.

The genes are TRBV14 and TRBJ1-5; the D is unclear. Germline V gives CDR1 SGHDN, CDR2 FVKESK. CDR3 length equals 14 residues. The ends were cut back, 3 bases at V and 5 bases at J, with 11 bases in the middle. CDR3 nucleotides: TGTGCCAGCAGCCAGGGCTCCGGGGATCAGCCCCAGCATTTT. It is translated as CASSQGSGDQPQHF. The full variable domain, in which reference TRBV14 and TRBJ1-5 provide the parts outside the CDR3, is EAGVTQFPSHSVIEKGQTVTLRCDPISGHDNLYWYRRVMGKEIKFLLHFVKESKQDESGMPNNRFLAERTGGTYSTLKVQPAELEDSGVYFCASSQGSGDQPQHFGDGTRLSIL.

The chain is built from TRBV29-1 and TRBJ2-7; 7 nucleotides line up with TRBD2. V lost 1 base and J lost 7; bases outside the gene matches: 16. The CDR3 contains 16 residues. CDR1 and CDR2 from the germline V gene are SQVTM and ANQGSEA. DNA of the CDR3: TGCAGCGTTGAAGGAAGGGAGGGAGACAAAAAAAGGGAGCAGTACTTC. It yields the protein CSVEGREGDKKREQYF.

This clone was counted a single time. This chain joins TRBV25-1 and TRBJ2-1, with D hard to call. CDR3 length: 14 residues. From germline, CDR1 is MGHDK and CDR2 SYGVNS. Between the trimmed V and J ends, which lost 7 bases and 0 bases, there was a span of 10 bases. The CDR3 nucleotides are TGTGCCAGCAATCCTAGGAGCTCCTACAATGAGCAGTTCTTC. It codes for CASNPRSSYNEQFF. The full variable domain, completed using reference TRBV25-1 and TRBJ2-1, is EADIYQTPRYLVIGTGKKITLECSQTMGHDKMYWYQQDPGMELHLIHYSYGVNSTEKGDLSSESTVSRIRTEHFPLTLESARPSHTSQYLCASNPRSSYNEQFFGPGTRLTVL.

This chain links TRBV6-5 with TRBJ2-3, with D possibly being TRBD2 (6 bases). Germline V gene sequence: CDR1 MNHEY, CDR2 SVGAGI. This CDR3 spans 15 amino acids. Between the trimmed V and J ends, which lost 0 bases and 4 bases, there was a span of 11 bases. CDR3 sequence (DNA): TGTGCCAGCAGTTACTCGCGGGAACGTTCAGATACGCAGTATTTT. Translation gives CASSYSRERSDTQYF.

V and J are TRBV19 and TRBJ2-7; maybe TRBD2 (5 bases). Germline assignment: CDR1 LNHDA and CDR2 SQIVND (reference sequence). The CDR3 loop spans 16 amino acids. With 4 bases removed from V and 2 bases from J, the gap between germline ends came to 18 bases. The CDR3 sequence is CASSTRGKEIPYEQYF. The CDR3 DNA follows: TGTGCCAGTAGTACCCGGGGTAAGGAAATTCCCTACGAGCAGTACTTC.